The entry below gives a single T cell receptor beta chain sequence along with its context. The antigen remains unidentified. V was cut by 2 bases and J by 3 bases, with 8 bases left in between. CDR1 is ENHRY and CDR2 is SYGVKD in the germline V gene. This CDR3 contains 13 residues. TCRbeta CDR3 was sequenced at survey depth with template counts. TCRdb's copy holds only in-frame clones and misses some; the assay was immunoSEQ multiplex PCR. The table lists some 3,100 clones, 50% to 75% of them singletons. The data originate from a study of tissue T cells after allogeneic stem cell transplantation. Study at large: Patients with graft-versus-host disease had grafts: several unmodified, three CD34-selected and T-cell-depleted. Study observations and caveats: Few T cell clones were shared across patients, but motif clusters showed tissue-specific shared signatures.

Steroid-refractory graft-versus-host disease after allogeneic hematopoietic cell transplant qualified adults for prospective research-autopsy enrollment. The genes are TRBV10-3 and TRBJ2-7; D may be TRBD2 (5 bases). Sequenced here: jejunal tissue, sampled at autopsy. The clonotype was recovered from a male patient aged 60 or older with steroid-refractory graft-versus-host disease after an allogeneic stem cell transplant. Some T cells may originate from the graft donor. The CDR3 nucleotides are TGTGCCATCAGTGAGATGGCGGGCTACGAGCAGTACTTC. Translating it yields CAISEMAGYEQYF.